Each of the 14 T cell receptor beta chains below was sequenced from the same sample in a study of T cell repertoires in ileal Crohn's disease. Generated by immunoSEQ multiplex PCR, the TCRdb table keeps only in-frame clones and is missing some. The sample contains several thousand clones, roughly 82% of which appear only once. Sequenced sample: ileal tissue. The source is an adult with Crohn's disease.

The chain links TRBV6-5 to TRBJ1-3, with TRBD1 matching 7 bases. The CDR3 consists of 14 residues. V gave up 4 bases and J gave up 5 bases; unmatched junction bases: 5. The germline V gene has CDR1 MNHEY and CDR2 SVGAGI. The DNA for the CDR3 is TGTGCCAGCAGTTCGGGCAGGGGGAGAAACACCATATATTTT. Translation gives CASSSGRGRNTIYF.

The CDR3 DNA follows: TGTGCCAGCAGCTTAGGTGCGTTACAAGAGACCCAGTACTTC. Protein sequence: CASSLGALQETQYF. The gene calls are TRBV7-8 and TRBJ2-5; D ambiguous. CDR1 SGHVS and CDR2 FQNEAQ come from the germline V gene. V was shortened by 1 base and J by 2 bases, with 8 bases between the two germline ends. The CDR3 sequence is 14 residues long. The full variable domain, completed using reference TRBV7-8 and TRBJ2-5, is GAGVSQSPRYKVAKRGQDVALRCDPISGHVSLFWYQQALGQGPEFLTYFQNEAQLDKSGLPSDRFFAERPEGSVSTLKIQRTQQEDSAVYLCASSLGALQETQYFGPGTRLLVL.

The V and J genes are TRBV30 and TRBJ2-2; 8 nucleotides agree with TRBD2. The length of the CDR3 is 16 residues. Germline V gives CDR1 GTSNPN, CDR2 SVGIG (reference sequence). V trimming: 3 bases; J trimming: 0 bases; junction bases outside the gene matches: 6. The CDR3 region has the DNA TGTGCCTGGAGCGGACTAGCACTTTCGAACACCGGGGAGCTGTTTTTT. It specifies CAWSGLALSNTGELFF.

The rearrangement uses TRBV18 and TRBJ2-1; 13 positions match TRBD2. V lost 3 bases and J lost 4; bases outside the gene matches: 3. The CDR3 spans 16 residues. CDR1 and CDR2 (germline): KGHSH, LQKENI. DNA for the CDR3: TGTGCCAGCTCACCCGGGACTAGCGGGACTTACAATGAGCAGTTCTTC. Its translation: CASSPGTSGTYNEQFF.

This sequence joins TRBV30 and TRBJ1-6; tentative D call: TRBD1 (6 bases). The CDR3 loop spans 15 amino acids. CDR1 is GTSNPN and CDR2 is SVGIG in the germline V gene (reference sequence). V dropped 2 bases and J dropped 14 bases, with 22 bases sitting between them. The CDR3, as DNA: TGTGCCTGGAGTTCGCCGGGCCCCAGGGGCCTCACCCTCCACTTT. This gives the protein CAWSSPGPRGLTLHF.

The V gene is TRBV19, the J gene TRBJ2-3; the match to TRBD2 covers 8 bases. This CDR3 comprises 17 residues. J lost 0 bases, V lost 7 bases, and 12 bases had no gene match. Germline CDR1 LNHDA, CDR2 SQIVND (reference sequence). The CDR3 sequence is CASTPGAGASSTDTQYF. CDR3 DNA: TGTGCCAGTACCCCGGGAGCGGGAGCTTCTAGCACAGATACGCAGTATTTT.

The chain links TRBV11-2 to TRBJ2-1; 10 positions agree with TRBD1. The V and J ends lost 0 bases and 2 bases, in that order; junction bases with no gene match: 4. CDR1 and CDR2 (germline): SGHAT, FQNNGV. This CDR3 is 17 amino acids long. The CDR3 DNA follows: TGTGCCAGCAGCTTAGAGGGAGGACAGGGGGCCTACAATGAGCAGTTCTTC. Amino acid sequence: CASSLEGGQGAYNEQFF.

The V and J genes are TRBV27 and TRBJ2-7, with 8 bases matching TRBD1. Germline loops: CDR1 MNHEY, CDR2 SMNVEV (reference sequence). The V and J ends lost 0 bases and 6 bases, in that order; junction bases with no gene match: 7. The CDR3 contains 15 residues. CDR3 nucleotides: TGTGCCAGCAGTTTATCCCCAGGGGGCGAAGGCGAGCAGTACTTC. Residues: CASSLSPGGEGEQYF.

This clone was found once. The V and J genes are TRBV5-1 and TRBJ2-5; no firm D call. The V end lost 3 bases, the J end lost 2 bases, and 14 bases lay between the germline ends. Germline CDR1 reads SGHRS; CDR2 reads YFSETQ. The CDR3 runs to 15 residues. The CDR3 DNA is TGCGCCAGCAGCTGGGTAAAGTGGGCACAAGAGACCCAGTACTTC. Translation: CASSWVKWAQETQYF.

The CDR3 DNA sequence: TGTGCCAGCAGCTTAAGCCCCCGCACAGATACGCAGTATTTT. Translated: CASSLSPRTDTQYF. V and J are TRBV11-3 and TRBJ2-3; D remains ambiguous. CDR3 length equals 14 residues. Germline CDR1 is SGHNT and CDR2 is YENEEA. V lost 2 bases and J 1 base, leaving 7 bases between the germline ends. The complete variable domain, with remaining parts taken from reference TRBV11-3 and TRBJ2-3, reads EAGVVQSPRYKIIEKKQPVAFWCNPISGHNTLYWYLQNLGQGPELLIRYENEEAVDDSQLPKDRFSAERLKGVDSTLKIQPAELGDSAVYLCASSLSPRTDTQYFGPGTRLTVL.

This chain joins TRBV6-5 and TRBJ2-2, with TRBD1 as a possible D gene (6 bases). The CDR3 totals 14 residues. CDR1 and CDR2 from the germline V gene are MNHEY and SVGAGI. Between the trimmed V and J ends, which lost 5 bases and 5 bases, there was a span of 12 bases. The CDR3 coding sequence is TGTGCCAGCAGTCAGAGGGGGTATACCGGGGAGCTGTTTTTT. This sequence encodes CASSQRGYTGELFF.

The rearrangement joins TRBV18 to TRBJ1-4; D is ambiguous. This CDR3 has 15 residues. CDR1 and CDR2 (germline): KGHSH, LQKENI. V dropped 3 bases and J dropped 7 bases, with 15 bases sitting between them. Here the CDR3 DNA reads TGTGCCAGCTCACCTTCAGAGGCCCGAGGTGAAAAACTGTTTTTT. Translating it yields CASSPSEARGEKLFF.

The V call is TRBV7-2, the J call TRBJ1-6, with TRBD1 as a possible D gene (6 bases). Per germline, CDR1 SGHTA and CDR2 FQGNSA. The CDR3 extends over 16 amino acids. Trimming took off 3 bases at V and 5 bases at J, with 14 bases between the two ends. CDR3 bases: TGTGCCAGCAGCTTTCAGGGGAAGGGCAATAATTCACCCCTCCACTTT. Its translation: CASSFQGKGNNSPLHF.

The chain is built from TRBV6-1 and TRBJ2-7; 12 bases are a match to TRBD1. The length of the CDR3 is 15 residues. Germline V gene lookup returns CDR1 MNHNS and CDR2 SASEGT. Trimming cost V 3 bases and J 7 bases; bases outside gene matches: 7. The CDR3 nucleotides are TGTGCCAGCAGTGACGGGACAGGGGGCCTTAGGGAGCAGTACGTC. Its translation is CASSDGTGGLREQYV.